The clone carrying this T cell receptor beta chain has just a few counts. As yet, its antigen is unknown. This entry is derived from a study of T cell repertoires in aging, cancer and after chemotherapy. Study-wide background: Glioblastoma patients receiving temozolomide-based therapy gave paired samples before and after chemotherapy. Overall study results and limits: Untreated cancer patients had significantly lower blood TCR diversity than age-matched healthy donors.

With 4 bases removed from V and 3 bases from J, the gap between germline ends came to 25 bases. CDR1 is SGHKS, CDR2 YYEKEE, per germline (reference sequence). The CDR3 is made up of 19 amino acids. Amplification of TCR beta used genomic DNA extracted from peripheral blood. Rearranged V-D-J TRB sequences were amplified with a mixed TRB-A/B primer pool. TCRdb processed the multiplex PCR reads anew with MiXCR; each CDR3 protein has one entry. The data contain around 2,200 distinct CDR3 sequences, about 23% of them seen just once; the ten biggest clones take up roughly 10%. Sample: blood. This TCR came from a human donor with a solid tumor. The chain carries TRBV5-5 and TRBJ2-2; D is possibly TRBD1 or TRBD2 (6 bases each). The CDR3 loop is CASSRGVFGGQAYTGELFF. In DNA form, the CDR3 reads TGTGCCAGCAGCAGGGGGGTTTTTGGGGGGCAGGCGTACACCGGGGAGCTGTTTTTT.